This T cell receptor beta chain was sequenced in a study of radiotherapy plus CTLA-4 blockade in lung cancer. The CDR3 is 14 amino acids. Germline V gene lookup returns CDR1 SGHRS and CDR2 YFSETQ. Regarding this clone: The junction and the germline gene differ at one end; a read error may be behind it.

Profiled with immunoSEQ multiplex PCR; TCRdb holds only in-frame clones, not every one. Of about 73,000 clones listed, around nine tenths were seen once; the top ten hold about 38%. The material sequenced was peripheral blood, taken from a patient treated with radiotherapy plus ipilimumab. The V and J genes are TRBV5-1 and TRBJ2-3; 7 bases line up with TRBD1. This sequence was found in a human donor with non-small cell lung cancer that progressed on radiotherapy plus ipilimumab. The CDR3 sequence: CASSLGSGTDTRYF. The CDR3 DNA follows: TGCGCCAGCAGCTTGGGTTCAGGGACAGATACGCGGTATTTT.